Below, 21 T cell receptor beta chains from the same sample are listed, as sequenced in a study of identical twins. TCRdb passed the 5' RACE reads through MiXCR, listing each CDR3 protein once. The repertoire includes a few hundred thousand distinct CDR3 sequences, over 8.5% of them detected once, and roughly 3% sits in the top ten. These same data were also listed under a study on yellow fever vaccine responses in identical twins.

The sequencing input was PBMCs. These receptors were taken from a woman younger than 30 in good health.

This rearrangement joins TRBV12-3 or TRBV12-4 to TRBJ2-3, with TRBD2 matching over 10 bases. V shed 4 bases and J 3 bases; nucleotides not matched to a gene: 7. This CDR3 is 16 amino acids long. This CDR3 reads CASSSASGGWTDTQYF. The CDR3 DNA follows: TGTGCCAGCAGTTCGGCTAGCGGGGGATGGACAGATACGCAGTATTTT.

This clonotype was seen at least ten times. This CDR3 is CASTFGSGANVLTF. The CDR3 DNA sequence: TGTGCCAGCACTTTCGGGAGTGGGGCCAACGTCCTGACTTTC. This rearrangement joins TRBV3-1 to TRBJ2-6, with a possible D match to TRBD2 (6 bases). This CDR3 has 14 amino acids. Germline-derived CDR1 and CDR2 are LGHDT and YNNKEL (reference sequence). The V end lost 7 bases, the J end lost 3 bases, and 10 bases lay between the germline ends.

The CDR3 protein is CASSLKAKGQGTYEQYF. In DNA form, the CDR3 reads TGTGCCAGCTCACTAAAAGCTAAGGGGCAGGGCACCTACGAGCAGTACTTC. This chain uses TRBV18 with TRBJ2-7; tentatively, D is TRBD1 (5 bases). Trimming took 4 bases from V and 2 from J, leaving 21 bases between them. The CDR3 consists of 17 residues. Germline-derived CDR1 and CDR2 are KGHSH and LQKENI.

This clonotype was counted only a few times. The genes are TRBV5-6 and TRBJ1-6; D is ambiguous. CDR3 length equals 14 residues. V was cut by 0 bases and J by 8 bases, with 9 bases left in between. CDR1 and CDR2 (germline): SGHDT, YYEEEE. The CDR3 sequence: CASSLEGNDSPLHF. DNA for the CDR3: TGTGCCAGCAGCTTGGAAGGCAATGATTCACCCCTCCACTTT.

This clonotype was counted many times. The gene calls are TRBV18 and TRBJ1-5, with 7 bases that match TRBD1. Losses at the gene ends were 4 bases for V and 11 bases for J; bases not matched to a gene: 5. The CDR3 has 12 amino acids. CDR1 is KGHSH and CDR2 is LQKENI in the germline V gene. The CDR3 loop is CASSRDSRTQHF. The DNA for the CDR3 is TGTGCCAGCTCACGGGACAGTCGGACCCAGCATTTT.

The genes are TRBV20-1 and TRBJ2-7; 8 nucleotides line up with TRBD2. The CDR3 extends over 16 amino acids. Germline V lookup: CDR1 DFQATT, CDR2 SNEGSKA (reference sequence). Trimming cost V 1 base and J 4 bases; bases outside gene matches: 12. In nucleotides, the CDR3 is TGCAGTGCTAGAGGTCCGACTAGCGCAATTATTTACGAGCAGTACTTC. This translates into CSARGPTSAIIYEQYF.

The chain couples TRBV10-3 to TRBJ2-2; 8 bases match TRBD2. The CDR3 extends over 15 amino acids. Germline CDR1 and CDR2: ENHRY and SYGVKD. J lost 3 bases, V lost 4 bases, and 4 bases had no gene match. CDR3 DNA: TGTGCCATCAGTGGAGGAGCGGGAGACACCGGGGAGCTGTTTTTT. Translated, it gives CAISGGAGDTGELFF.

The chain links TRBV30 to TRBJ1-1; TRBD1 might be the D (5 bases). The germline V gene has CDR1 GTSNPN and CDR2 SVGIG (reference sequence). V lost 5 bases, J lost 0 bases, and 7 bases lay in between. This CDR3 spans 12 amino acids. CDR3: CAWDRMNTEAFF. CDR3 nucleotide sequence: TGTGCCTGGGACAGAATGAACACTGAAGCTTTCTTT.

The chain joins TRBV20-1 to TRBJ2-3, with a weak D call TRBD1 (6 bases). The CDR3 contains 15 residues. Germline V gene sequence: CDR1 DFQATT, CDR2 SNEGSKA (reference sequence). Trimming removed 5 bases at V and 0 bases at J, with 15 bases between. For the CDR3, the DNA is TGCAGTGCTGTTTCCGGGACACCTAGCACAGATACGCAGTATTTT. Amino acids: CSAVSGTPSTDTQYF.

This chain connects TRBV12-3 or TRBV12-4 to TRBJ2-2, with 13 bases fitting TRBD2. V dropped 5 bases and J dropped 5; count of bases not matched to a gene: 17. This CDR3 region has 20 residues. CDR3 DNA: TGTGCCAGCAGTGGGATGAGTGGACTAGCGGGAGCACCGTGGACCGGGGAGCTGTTTTTT. This encodes CASSGMSGLAGAPWTGELFF.

This clonotype has more than one count but fewer than ten. The chain carries TRBV10-3 and TRBJ1-6, with 8 bases lining up with TRBD1. After removal of 6 bases from V and 10 bases from J, the junction contained 5 bases not matched to a gene. This CDR3 comprises 13 residues. Germline V lookup: CDR1 ENHRY, CDR2 SYGVKD. The CDR3 DNA reads as TGTGCCATCAGGACAGGGGTAGAGTCACCCCTCCACTTT. Protein product: CAIRTGVESPLHF.

This clonotype occurred a few times. This may be a read error: a much more frequent sequence differs by one nucleotide. V and J are TRBV2 and TRBJ1-1, with 11 bases that match TRBD1. V was pared by 6 bases and J by 4 bases, with 1 base of the junction left unmatched. This CDR3 is 13 amino acids long. CDR1 and CDR2 from the germline V gene are SNHLY and FYNNEI. The chain's CDR3 is CASRGQGGTEAFF. CDR3 sequence (DNA): TGTGCCAGCAGGGGACAGGGGGGCACTGAAGCTTTCTTT.

In this sample, this clonotype turned up a few times. V gene TRBV7-2 combines with J gene TRBJ2-3, with TRBD1 as a possible D gene (6 bases). Trimming pared 1 base from V and 8 bases from J, leaving 10 bases between. Germline assignment: CDR1 SGHTA and CDR2 FQGNSA. The CDR3 is made up of 13 amino acids. Here the CDR3 reads CASSLGGLGTQYF. The CDR3 bases are TGTGCCAGCAGCTTAGGGGGGCTTGGTACGCAGTATTTT. Supplemented by reference TRBV7-2 and TRBJ2-3, the full variable domain reads GAGVSQSPSNKVTEKGKDVELRCDPISGHTALYWYRQSLGQGLEFLIYFQGNSAPDKSGLPSDRFSAERTGGSVSTLTIQRTQQEDSAVYLCASSLGGLGTQYFGPGTRLTVL.

The chain joins TRBV28 to TRBJ2-1; D is ambiguous. CDR1 MDHEN and CDR2 SYDVKM come from the germline V gene. Trimming shortened V by 1 base and J by 11 bases, and 9 bases separated the two germline ends. CDR3 size: 12 residues. The CDR3 DNA is TGTGCCAGCAGTTTATTAGAGCTTAAGCAGTTCTTC. Protein product: CASSLLELKQFF.

Ten or more counts support this clonotype. The J gene is TRBJ2-4, the V gene TRBV20-1; a possible D gene is TRBD1 (6 bases). Germline CDR1 reads DFQATT; CDR2 reads SNEGSKA (reference sequence). Trimming stripped 5 bases from V and 7 bases from J, with 18 bases between. The CDR3 loop spans 14 amino acids. This CDR3 reads CSAFDTGKGNIQYF. CDR3 DNA: TGCAGTGCTTTCGATACAGGGAAAGGGAACATTCAGTACTTC.

This clonotype occurred a few times. The J gene is TRBJ2-7, the V gene TRBV7-9; either TRBD1 or TRBD2 may supply D (6 bases each). V was cut by 5 bases and J by 7 bases, with 15 bases left in between. The germline V gene encodes CDR1 SEHNR and CDR2 FQNEAQ (reference sequence). The CDR3 contains 13 residues. The CDR3 sequence: CASSRGQGLEQYF. In nucleotides, the CDR3 is TGTGCCAGCAGCCGGGGGCAGGGGCTAGAGCAGTACTTC.

The rearrangement joins TRBV20-1 to TRBJ2-4; D remains unclear. This CDR3 is 17 amino acids long. Deletions cut 1 base from V and 6 bases from J, with 22 bases between. Germline CDR1 and CDR2: DFQATT and SNEGSKA (reference sequence). In DNA form, the CDR3 reads TGCAGTGCTAGAGTCCCCGCCATGGGCCTCAAAGGAAACATTCAGTACTTC. The encoded protein is CSARVPAMGLKGNIQYF.

This clonotype was counted between two and nine times. At one boundary the junction diverges from the germline segment, which might be a read error. The rearrangement links TRBV12-3 or TRBV12-4 to TRBJ2-7; D may be TRBD2 (5 bases). The CDR3 runs 18 residues. CDR3 in DNA: TGTGCCAGCTGTTTAGCGCTTTCTTCGGACCGCTTCTCCTACGAGCAGTACTTC. The encoded protein is CASCLALSSDRFSYEQYF.

The chain uses TRBV28 and TRBJ1-5; the D gene is possibly TRBD1 (6 bases). Between the trimmed V and J ends, which lost 6 bases and 3 bases, there was a span of 15 bases. CDR3 length: 15 residues. In germline, CDR1 is MDHEN, CDR2 SYDVKM. The CDR3 DNA is TGTGCCAGCAGCCCGACAGGACTGCACAATCAGCCCCAGCATTTT. Its translation: CASSPTGLHNQPQHF.

This clonotype was recorded a few times. V usage is TRBV3-1 and J usage is TRBJ2-3, with TRBD1 matching over 8 bases. This CDR3 contains 17 residues. Unmatched junction bases numbered 7, after V lost 2 bases and J lost 0 bases. Germline assignment: CDR1 LGHDT and CDR2 YNNKEL (reference sequence). CDR3 protein: CASSQPLGQGSTDTQYF. The CDR3 DNA sequence: TGTGCCAGCAGCCAACCCCTTGGACAGGGAAGCACAGATACGCAGTATTTT.

This clonotype was seen only a few times. J is TRBJ1-2 and V is TRBV2, with D unclear. V was trimmed by 1 base and J by 0 bases, leaving 9 bases between them. The CDR3 is 15 amino acids. The germline V gene encodes CDR1 SNHLY and CDR2 FYNNEI. The CDR3 sequence is CASSEGHMTNYGYTF. The CDR3 nucleotides read TGTGCCAGCAGTGAAGGGCACATGACTAACTATGGCTACACCTTC.